These 20 T cell receptor beta chains were sequenced from one sample in a study of T cells after yellow fever vaccination. TCRdb used MiXCR to reprocess the 5' RACE reads, holding one entry per CDR3 protein. This table has about 69,000 distinct CDR3 sequences, approximately 5.9% appearing once. The sequenced sample was CD4+ T cells sorted from PBMCs, obtained less than 18 days after the first yellow fever vaccination. These receptors originate from a man aged 18 to 30 who received the YFV17D yellow fever vaccine.

This clonotype was found many times. The V and J genes are TRBV15 and TRBJ2-7; 8 positions match TRBD1. Germline assignment: CDR1 LNHNV and CDR2 YYDKDF (reference sequence). The CDR3 covers 17 residues. V shed 0 bases and J 2 bases; nucleotides not matched to a gene: 9. The DNA for the CDR3 is TGTGCCACCAGCAGAGAATTTGGGACAGGCATGGCCTACGAGCAGTACTTC. This codes for CATSREFGTGMAYEQYF.

The table lists this clonotype with many counts. The rearrangement uses TRBV5-1 and TRBJ2-7; 9 bases are a match to TRBD1. Trimming removed 4 bases from V and 9 bases from J; junction bases left unmatched: 14. In germline, CDR1 is SGHRS, CDR2 YFSETQ. The CDR3 loop spans 15 amino acids. Written as DNA, the CDR3 is TGCGCCAGCAGCCTGGACAGGGGAGGCCTTGGGGGGCAGTACTTC. Protein product: CASSLDRGGLGGQYF.

Ten or more counts support this clonotype. The chain combines TRBV3-1 with TRBJ1-2; D gene ambiguous. Germline V CDR1 and CDR2: LGHDT, YNNKEL (reference sequence). This CDR3 spans 12 amino acids. The V gene lost 3 bases and the J gene lost 8 bases, with 10 bases spanning the gap. The CDR3: CASSQGNGGYTF. The CDR3 region has the DNA TGTGCCAGCAGCCAGGGGAATGGCGGCTACACCTTC.

The table lists this clonotype with a few counts. This rearrangement joins TRBV9 to TRBJ1-6; D call uncertain. The germline V gene has CDR1 SGDLS and CDR2 YYNGEE. V lost 4 bases and J 0 bases, leaving 14 bases between the germline ends. The CDR3 is 17 residues long. CDR3 loop: CASSPRGGSSYNSPLHF. DNA for the CDR3: TGTGCCAGCAGCCCCCGGGGAGGGAGCTCCTATAATTCACCCCTCCACTTT.

This chain joins TRBV11-2 and TRBJ2-5; the D gene is possibly TRBD2 (5 bases). The V end lost 0 bases, the J end lost 2 bases, and 19 bases lay between the germline ends. This CDR3 has 18 residues. Germline values: CDR1 SGHAT, CDR2 FQNNGV. The CDR3 DNA is TGTGCCAGCAGCTTAGAGCTTGCTAGCCTTGACACACAAGAGACCCAGTACTTC. The encoded protein is CASSLELASLDTQETQYF.

A few counts support this clonotype. V and J are TRBV18 and TRBJ2-1, with 7 positions matching TRBD1. With V trimmed by 6 bases and J by 5 bases, 10 bases remained unmatched. The germline gives CDR1 KGHSH, CDR2 LQKENI. The CDR3 runs 15 residues. The CDR3 region is CASSPDRVGHNEQFF. In DNA form, the CDR3 reads TGTGCCAGCTCTCCCGACAGGGTAGGACACAATGAGCAGTTCTTC.

This clonotype was recorded at least ten times. This rearrangement joins TRBV7-2 to TRBJ2-7; D gene unclear. From germline, CDR1 is SGHTA and CDR2 FQGNSA. The V and J ends lost 1 base and 0 bases respectively, with 7 bases between them. The CDR3 spans 14 residues. CDR3 in DNA: TGTGCCAGCAGCTTAGGCCTGAGCTCCTACGAGCAGTACTTC. Translation gives CASSLGLSSYEQYF.

This clonotype was seen many times. The rearrangement links TRBV4-3 to TRBJ2-1; D is unclear. This CDR3 has 17 amino acids. CDR1 LGHNA and CDR2 YSLEER come from the germline V gene. Trimming left V 0 bases short and J 0 bases short, with 12 bases between. The chain's CDR3 is CASSQDSPISSYNEQFF. CDR3 in DNA: TGCGCCAGCAGCCAAGATTCCCCGATAAGCTCCTACAATGAGCAGTTCTTC.

This clonotype was counted many times. The chain links TRBV7-6 to TRBJ2-4; D remains unclear. V was clipped by 1 base and J by 6 bases, with 7 bases between them. This CDR3 spans 13 amino acids. Per germline, CDR1 SGHVS and CDR2 FNYEAQ. The CDR3: CASSLGERNIQYF. The CDR3 nucleotides read TGTGCCAGCAGCTTAGGAGAACGAAACATTCAGTACTTC.

This clonotype was picked up many times. The DNA for the CDR3 is TGTGCCAGCAGCCGCGGGGACTACCAAGAGACCCAGTACTTC. It encodes CASSRGDYQETQYF. The V and J genes are TRBV7-2 and TRBJ2-5; D possibly corresponds to TRBD2 (6 bases). This CDR3 has 14 residues. Looked up from germline, CDR1 is SGHTA and CDR2 is FQGNSA. Trimming removed 5 bases at V and 0 bases at J, with 10 bases between.

This clonotype was counted at least ten times. This sequence joins TRBV5-1 and TRBJ2-3, with D perhaps matching TRBD2 (5 bases). V lost 1 base and J 6 bases, leaving 12 bases between the germline ends. Germline loops: CDR1 SGHRS, CDR2 YFSETQ. The CDR3 runs to 14 residues. DNA of the CDR3: TGCGCCAGCAGCTTGAGCCCCGGGGAGGATACGCAGTATTTT. It encodes CASSLSPGEDTQYF.

This clonotype was recorded many times. The chain uses TRBV6-5 and TRBJ2-3; D is uncertain. Germline CDR1 and CDR2: MNHEY and SVGAGI. V lost 0 bases to trimming and J lost 7 bases, with 2 bases between them. The CDR3 is made up of 11 amino acids. The CDR3, as DNA: TGTGCCAGCAGTTACTCTCATACGCAGTATTTT. This sequence encodes CASSYSHTQYF.

The sample holds many counts of this clonotype. The J gene is TRBJ2-1, the V gene TRBV12-3 or TRBV12-4; possible D gene TRBD2, 6 bases. This CDR3 is built from 12 residues. V was trimmed by 2 bases and J by 12 bases, leaving 11 bases between them. In DNA form, the CDR3 reads TGTGCCAGCAGTTTATGGGGGGAGGCGCAGTTCTTC. Its translation is CASSLWGEAQFF.

At least ten counts were recorded for this clonotype. At one end, the junction sequence differs from germline, possibly due to a read error. The chain recombines TRBV20-1 with TRBJ1-1; weak D call: TRBD1 (6 bases). CDR1 is DFQATT and CDR2 is SNEGSKA in the germline V gene (reference sequence). The CDR3 contains 15 residues. The CDR3 here is CSARDLRDINTEAFF. The CDR3 DNA follows: TGCAGTGCGAGAGACCTCCGGGACATCAACACTGAAGCTTTCTTT.

This clonotype was counted at least ten times. V gene TRBV25-1 combines with J gene TRBJ2-5; D perhaps matches TRBD1 (6 bases). The ends were cut back, 4 bases at V and 5 bases at J, with 8 bases in the middle. CDR3 size: 12 residues. The germline CDR1 and CDR2 sequences are MGHDK and SYGVNS. This chain's CDR3 is CASSGGHETQYF. In DNA, the CDR3 is TGTGCCAGCAGTGGGGGGCATGAGACCCAGTACTTC.

This clonotype was observed many times. This chain links TRBV19 with TRBJ2-1; D gene uncertain. Trimming removed 7 bases at V and 2 bases at J, with 12 bases between. The CDR3 consists of 14 residues. Germline assignment: CDR1 LNHDA and CDR2 SQIVND (reference sequence). CDR3 amino acids: CASNVERTYNEQFF. The CDR3 DNA sequence: TGTGCCAGTAATGTAGAGAGAACCTACAATGAGCAGTTCTTC.

This clonotype occurred many times. The chain carries TRBV2 and TRBJ1-2, with unresolved D. In germline, CDR1 is SNHLY, CDR2 FYNNEI. V was shortened by 8 bases and J by 0 bases, with 10 bases between the two germline ends. This CDR3 comprises 13 residues. CDR3 region: CASSAGANYGYTF. CDR3 in DNA: TGTGCCAGCTCGGCCGGAGCTAACTATGGCTACACCTTC. Combining the CDR3 with reference TRBV2 and TRBJ1-2 gives the whole variable domain EPEVTQTPSHQVTQMGQEVILRCVPISNHLYFYWYRQILGQKVEFLVSFYNNEISEKSEIFDDQFSVERPDGSNFTLKIRSTKLEDSAMYFCASSAGANYGYTFGSGTRLTVV.

In its sample, this clonotype was seen many times. This chain uses TRBV5-1 with TRBJ1-1, with D maybe TRBD1 (6 bases). The CDR3 runs 14 residues. Germline V gives CDR1 SGHRS, CDR2 YFSETQ. Trimming pared 4 bases from V and 5 bases from J, leaving 15 bases between. The CDR3 DNA is TGCGCCAGCAGCCTGGACAGCCCGAGGACTGAAGCTTTCTTT. Protein sequence: CASSLDSPRTEAFF.

This clonotype was counted at least ten times. The V call is TRBV7-8, the J call TRBJ1-2; perhaps TRBD1 as D (6 bases). The germline CDR1 and CDR2 sequences are SGHVS and FQNEAQ. CDR3 size: 15 residues. V was trimmed by 5 bases and J by 2 bases, leaving 15 bases between them. For the CDR3, the DNA is TGTGCCAGCAGCGACGCAGGGACACCCAACTATGGCTACACCTTC. The encoded protein is CASSDAGTPNYGYTF.

This clonotype has a count of ten or more. The chain combines TRBV4-2 with TRBJ1-1; TRBD1 is a possible D gene (5 bases). There are 15 residues in the CDR3. Germline values: CDR1 LGHNA, CDR2 YNFKEQ. V shed 4 bases and J shed 1 base, with 13 bases lying between them. The DNA of the CDR3 is TGTGCCAGCAGCCTTCTCCTTGGGACGAACACTGAAGCTTTCTTT. Translating gives CASSLLLGTNTEAFF.